The entry that follows covers one TCR beta chain sequence. Its specific antigen is unknown. No base qualities exist here, and no much larger clone lies one base off it. The library was produced with the immunoSEQ multiplex PCR assay. For the multiplex PCR, a mixture combining 60 forward primers for TCR Vbeta segments and 13 reverse primers for TCR Jbeta segments was used. Amplification of the CDR3 region of rearranged TCR beta genes was performed with a multiplex PCR assay on genomic DNA. On the Illumina HiSeq System, the amplified TCR beta libraries were sequenced as 87-base-pair reads. From the authors' description of their analysis: A later analysis counted tens of millions of unique TCR beta chains across the 500 to 850 repertoires, and 9 million to 14 million of these chains were shared by at least two donors. Raw reads were error-corrected and collapsed into unique sequences with a nearest-neighbor algorithm that merged closely related sequences to remove PCR and sequencing errors. CDR3 sequences were aligned to IMGT reference sequences to assign V, D and J gene segments. For a sequence to be retained, a match of at least six nucleotides was required to both a V gene segment and a J gene segment. Rearrangements were classified as productive when the CDR3 lacked stop codons and remained in frame with V and J, and all other rearrangements were classified as non-productive. Following IMGT convention, CDR3 was defined as the stretch from the second conserved V-encoded cysteine to the conserved J-encoded phenylalanine. In an earlier analysis of more than 550 of the donors, sequences lacking an unambiguous match to a single V gene segment were excluded. In an earlier analysis of approximately 590 of the donors, a V segment was called functional when productive rearrangements were above 56.7%, and segregating when the standard deviation between donors exceeded 5%. A statistical classification framework was built to diagnose cytomegalovirus status from the catalog of TCR beta chain sequences. In a later analysis, TCR nucleotide sequences were compared against IMGT/GENE-DB human TR gene sequences so that V and J genes could be assigned. The TCRdist pipeline was used in a later analysis to assign CDR3 sequences and most-parsimonious VDJ recombination scenarios. In a later analysis, each TCR beta chain was defined by its CDR3 amino acid sequence together with its V-gene family, and reads lacking a unique V-gene family were excluded. In a later analysis, approximately 590 highly shared, low-generation-probability nucleotide sequences were removed to address suspected cross-contamination and a sequencing artifact. For each public chain, a later analysis derived a clonal expansion index from normalized ranks of inferred template counts within each repertoire. In a later analysis, generation probabilities were computed with a VDJ recombination model fitted to out-of-frame rearrangements, and the resulting probabilities were checked against IGoR. In a later analysis, hypergeometric tests were used to score TCR-TCR, TCR-HLA and TCR-CMV co-occurrence, with a repertoire-size bias correction applied to TCR pairs. To estimate false discovery rates, a later analysis permuted the HLA or CMV assignments 20 times. A later analysis grouped co-occurring TCRs with DBSCAN, adding TCRdist sequence similarity when clustering within HLA-allele-positive subsets. Repertoires with fewer than 30,000 or more than 120,000 public chains were left out of co-occurrence clustering, as were five repertoires with anomalous nucleotide sharing. TCRdb carries this immuneACCESS record with in-frame sequences only. Its versions omit some clonotypes, under half of them owing to an unresolved V gene in the studies checked, with the rest unexplained. That table furnishes V, J and clone size, whereas the DNA furnished D and trimming. The sample records just over 80,000 clones, around 78% of which are singletons. Of the sample, approximately 5.6% is held by the ten largest clones.

This sample is part of a study of cytomegalovirus exposure and HLA in healthy donors (dated by TCRdb to between 2016 and 2019). Background on the whole study: An earlier analysis of approximately 640 of the donors reported more than 250 Gb of sequence data and 120 million or so unique TCR beta sequences from roughly 200 million T cells. Donor age, sex, ethnicity and CMV serostatus were compiled together with the repertoire data. The study profiled the T cell repertoires of 500 to 800 subjects by immunosequencing and related them to cytomegalovirus serostatus. HLA typing covered class I and class II loci at four-digit resolution. An earlier analysis of 587 of the donors applied high-throughput TCR beta sequencing to assess whether each TCR beta V gene segment acted as functional or pseudogenic. Among some 410 genotyped donors of the cohort, an average of 235,054 unique TCR beta nucleotide sequences were sequenced per donor, about a sixth of them non-productive. A later analysis re-analyzed previously published TCR beta repertoires from about 600 donors and added high-resolution HLA genotyping to study TCR occurrence patterns. Because of strong linkage in the cohort, roughly five DR-DQ haplotypes were treated as single units for association and clustering. An early release covering over 500 HLA-typed donors comprised roughly 300 gigabases of sequencing data and 85 million or so unique TCR sequences. In the later analysis, no new phenotypic data were used to find candidate immune exposures; instead, reliance was placed on TCR beta sequences and their occurrence across donors. Typing coverage differed by locus: A, B, C, DRB1 and DQB1 were typed in roughly 629-630 donors, DQA1 in about 510, DPA1 in around 580, and DPB1 in 450 to 490. A later genetic analysis used genome-wide SNP genotypes for about three fifths of the 666 donors, treating that subset as a discovery cohort. All discovery cohort repertoires had been generated on a single sequencing platform. In addition to the first cohort of approximately 670 subjects, a separate validation cohort of 120 different subjects was used. The study aimed to test whether signatures of past pathogen exposure could be identified by cataloging public T cell receptors. Of the roughly 400 genotyped donors, about 84% fell in the genetic ancestry cluster associated with self-reported Caucasian donors. To predict cytomegalovirus infection status, the study combined high-throughput TCR immunosequencing, statistical association of individual TCRs with disease status, and machine learning.

The cohort was made up of 500 to 850 healthy bone marrow donors. At the time of sampling, every cohort member was nominally healthy, though immune exposures that went unrecorded were likely present. The donor tested CMV seropositive and was one of the 289 seropositive cohort members. Every donor gave a peripheral blood sample, and the peripheral blood mononuclear cells from that sample were used for TCR beta sequencing. Genomic DNA extraction from the blood cell samples was performed with the Qiagen DNeasy Blood Extraction Kit. Reading from cysteine to phenylalanine, the CDR3 counts 13 amino acids. The DNA shown is the 39-base CDR3, in frame from base 1. Trimming costs V 5 bases and J 5 bases, and their ends lie 12 bases apart. CDR1 and CDR2, looked up from the germline V gene, are SGHRS and YFSETQ. Broad study findings and their caveats: The study gave a list of about 160 TCR beta chains associated with cytomegalovirus. In an earlier analysis of a few hundred of the donors, most TCR beta V segments were observed in productive rearrangements about 90% or about 30% of the time, broadly matching IMGT annotations. The only immune exposure information available for the cohort was CMV serostatus. The classifier was reported to diagnose cytomegalovirus status with high specificity and sensitivity in both the original and validation cohorts. In a later analysis, HLA-associated TCR beta chains were found to be more clonally expanded and to have lower generation probabilities than equally common non-associated chains. A further reported finding was that TCR beta sequences accurately predicted the HLA-A and HLA-B alleles for most subjects in the first cohort. A later analysis found that most CMV-associated TCR beta chains appeared HLA-restricted, with HLA associations seemingly driven largely by CMV exposure. About 17 rarely observed V segments, including chromosome 9 orphons, were excluded from the earlier analysis of several hundred of the donors because counts were too low. Correlated functional status among segregating V segments might reflect linkage disequilibrium, but an unknown experimental factor could not be ruled out. A group of highly shared sequence variants was considered likely to be a technical artifact of the sequencing pipeline. Assigning TCR associations to individual alleles was difficult when HLA alleles, especially DR and DQ, strongly co-occurred. The authors suggested that the approach could potentially be generalized to other disease states and immunological phenotypes. According to a later genetic analysis, donors in an Asian-associated ancestry cluster had fewer N-insertions in productive TCRs than the approximately 630-donor mean. Sequencing depth was assumed to be roughly uniform across donors in the presence/absence analyses, though that assumption may not hold. While some public TCRs were present in many individuals, most TCR sequences turned up only very rarely across donors. Because some donors lacked HLA typing at each locus, the association tests relied only on the typed subset. A later analysis associated about 17,000 TCR beta sequences with specific HLA alleles at a false discovery rate of 0.05. A later genetic analysis associated a missense DCLRE1C variant with V-gene and J-gene trimming of TCR beta chains, and an independent cohort replicated the association. In vitro tests confirmed that three of the cytomegalovirus-associated TCR beta chains recognize cytomegalovirus antigens. Because the 87-base-pair reads could not distinguish some IMGT-functional V segments, including TRBV6-2 and TRBV6-3, those segments were excluded. In this cohort, only TCR beta chains were sequenced, and detectable features were limited by the absence of alpha or paired-chain data. According to a later analysis, parvovirus B19, influenza, CMV and Epstein-Barr virus appeared linked to several top co-occurrence clusters. In a later analysis, the rate of TCR association differed among HLA loci, with DRB1 alleles having the most associated TCRs and HLA-C alleles having the fewest.

The source is a man aged 18 to 35 in good health and CMV-seropositive. This chain joins TRBV5-1 to TRBJ2-3; the D gene cannot be named for sure. Material: PBMCs. CDR3 sequence: CASSSLSGDTQYF. The nucleotides read TGCGCCAGCAGTTCTCTATCAGGAGATACGCAGTATTTT.